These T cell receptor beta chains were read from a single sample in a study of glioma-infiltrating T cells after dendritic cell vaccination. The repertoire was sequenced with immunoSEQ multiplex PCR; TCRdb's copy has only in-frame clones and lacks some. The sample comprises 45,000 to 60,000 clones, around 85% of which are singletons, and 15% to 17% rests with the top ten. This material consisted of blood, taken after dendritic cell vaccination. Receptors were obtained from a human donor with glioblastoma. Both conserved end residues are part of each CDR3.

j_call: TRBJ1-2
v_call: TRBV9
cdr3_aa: CASSVDMANYGYTF

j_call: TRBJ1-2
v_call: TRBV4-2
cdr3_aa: CASSQPQGPYGYTF

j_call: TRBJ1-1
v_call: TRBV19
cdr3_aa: CASMDWPTNTEAFF

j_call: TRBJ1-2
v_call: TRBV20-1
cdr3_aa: CSPPTADGYTF

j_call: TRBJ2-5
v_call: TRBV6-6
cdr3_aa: CASSYSGGEQKTQYF

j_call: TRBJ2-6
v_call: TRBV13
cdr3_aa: CASSLSSGQGSGANVLTF

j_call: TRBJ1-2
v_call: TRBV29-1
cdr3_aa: CSAASGGNYGYTF

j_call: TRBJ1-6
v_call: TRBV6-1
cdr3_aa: CASSGTGREDSPLHF

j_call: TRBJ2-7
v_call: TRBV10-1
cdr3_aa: CASSDGLYEQYF

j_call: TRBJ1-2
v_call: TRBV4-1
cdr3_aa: CASSQDANYGYTF

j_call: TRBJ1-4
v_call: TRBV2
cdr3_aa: CASSEDGGEKLFF

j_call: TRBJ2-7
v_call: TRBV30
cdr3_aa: CAWSDTYEQYF

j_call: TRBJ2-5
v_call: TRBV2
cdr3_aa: CAGSGDWETQYF

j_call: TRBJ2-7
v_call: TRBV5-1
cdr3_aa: CASSAQTGAYEQYF

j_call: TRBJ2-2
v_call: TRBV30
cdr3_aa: CACSRPGTTGELFF

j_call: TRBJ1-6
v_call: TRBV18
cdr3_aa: CASSRTGGDSPLHF

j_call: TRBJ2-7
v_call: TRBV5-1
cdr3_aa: CASSLEVTGGEQYF

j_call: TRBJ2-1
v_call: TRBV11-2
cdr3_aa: CASQGVGYEQFF

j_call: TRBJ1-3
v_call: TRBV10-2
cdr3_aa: CASSAGTPSSGNTIYF

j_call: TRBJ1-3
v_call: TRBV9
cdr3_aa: CASSVTDSSGNTIYF

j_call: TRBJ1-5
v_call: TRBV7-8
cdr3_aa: CASSFSNSNQPQHF

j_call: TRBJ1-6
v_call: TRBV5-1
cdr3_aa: CASSFTQGNSPLHF

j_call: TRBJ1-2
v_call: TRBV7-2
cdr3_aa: CASSLQSRAGYGYTF

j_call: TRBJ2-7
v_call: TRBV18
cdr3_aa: CASNHPGQGDDEQYF

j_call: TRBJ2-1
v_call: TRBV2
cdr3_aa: CASSARTGSNEQFF

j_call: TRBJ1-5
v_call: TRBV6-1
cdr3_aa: CASTLVATLNQPQHF

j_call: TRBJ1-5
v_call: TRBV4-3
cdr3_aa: CASSQETGGRPQHF

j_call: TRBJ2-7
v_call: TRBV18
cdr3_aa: CASSPPNRDIFSEQYF

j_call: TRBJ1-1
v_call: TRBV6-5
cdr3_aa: CASRLDRGNTEAFF

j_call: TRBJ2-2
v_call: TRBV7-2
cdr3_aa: CASSSLQGAVTGELFF

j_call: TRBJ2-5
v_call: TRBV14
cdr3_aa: CASSLHRGGLETQYF

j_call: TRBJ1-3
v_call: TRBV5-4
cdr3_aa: CASSLFTGGEGNTIYF

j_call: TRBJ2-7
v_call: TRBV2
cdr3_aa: CASSPEGVRQRDEQYF

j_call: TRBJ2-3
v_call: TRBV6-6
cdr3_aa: CASGGTSPDTQYF

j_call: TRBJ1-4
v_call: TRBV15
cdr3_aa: CATSRVRGGLATNEKLFF

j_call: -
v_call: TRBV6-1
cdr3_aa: CATRVDFSYEQYF

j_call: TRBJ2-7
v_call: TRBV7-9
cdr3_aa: CASTETGGSEQYF

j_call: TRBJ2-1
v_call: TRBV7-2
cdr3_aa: CASSPGSVISNEQFF

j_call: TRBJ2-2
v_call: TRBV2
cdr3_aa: CASSGDRRGELFF

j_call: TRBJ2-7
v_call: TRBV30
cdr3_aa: CAWSVGGWQYF

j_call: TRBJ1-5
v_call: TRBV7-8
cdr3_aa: CASSLEGGQSNQPQHF

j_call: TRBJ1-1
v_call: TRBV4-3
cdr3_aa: CASSRQGRGEAFF

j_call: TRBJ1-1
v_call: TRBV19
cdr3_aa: CASSRWAQDTEAFF

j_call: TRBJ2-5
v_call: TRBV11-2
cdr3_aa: CASSFQEAEETQYF

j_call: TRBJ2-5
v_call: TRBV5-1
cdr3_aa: CASSGGQGGETQYF

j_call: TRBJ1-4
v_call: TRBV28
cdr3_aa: CASSTDSLNEKLFF